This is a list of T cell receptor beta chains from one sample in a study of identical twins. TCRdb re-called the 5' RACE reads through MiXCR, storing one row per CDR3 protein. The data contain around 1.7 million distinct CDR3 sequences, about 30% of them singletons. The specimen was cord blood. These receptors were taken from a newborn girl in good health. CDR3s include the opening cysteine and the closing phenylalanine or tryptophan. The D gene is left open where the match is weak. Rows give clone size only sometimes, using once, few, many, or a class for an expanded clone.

cdr3_aa: CASSFLVEAFF
cdr3_nt: TGTGCCAGCAGTTTTCTAGTCGAAGCTTTCTTT
cdr3_length: 11
v_call: TRBV28
j_call: TRBJ1-1
clone_size: .
d_call: .

cdr3_aa: CASSTWRGADTQYF
cdr3_nt: TGTGCCAGCAGTACCTGGAGGGGCGCAGATACGCAGTATTTT
cdr3_length: 14
v_call: TRBV27
j_call: TRBJ2-3
clone_size: .
d_call: .

cdr3_aa: CSAGGKQGSEDTQYF
cdr3_nt: TGCAGTGCTGGAGGCAAACAGGGGAGTGAAGATACGCAGTATTTT
cdr3_length: 15
v_call: TRBV20-1
j_call: TRBJ2-3
clone_size: .
d_call: TRBD1

cdr3_aa: CSAPGSWYGYTF
cdr3_nt: TGCAGTGCACCAGGGAGTTGGTATGGCTACACCTTC
cdr3_length: 12
v_call: TRBV20-1
j_call: TRBJ1-2
clone_size: .
d_call: .

cdr3_aa: CASSETGAVYQPQHF
cdr3_nt: TGTGCCAGCAGCGAGACAGGGGCCGTATATCAGCCCCAGCATTTT
cdr3_length: 15
v_call: TRBV2
j_call: TRBJ1-5
clone_size: .
d_call: TRBD1

cdr3_aa: CASSGKEWSEQFF
cdr3_nt: TGTGCCAGCAGTGGGAAAGAGTGGAGTGAGCAGTTCTTC
cdr3_length: 13
v_call: TRBV25-1
j_call: TRBJ2-1
clone_size: .
d_call: .

cdr3_aa: CAISAGQGAYEQYF
cdr3_nt: TGTGCCATCAGTGCCGGACAGGGGGCCTACGAGCAGTACTTC
cdr3_length: 14
v_call: TRBV10-3
j_call: TRBJ2-7
clone_size: .
d_call: TRBD1

cdr3_aa: CSARDVTGGTDTQYF
cdr3_nt: TGCAGTGCTAGAGATGTGACAGGGGGCACAGATACACAGTATTTT
cdr3_length: 15
v_call: TRBV20-1
j_call: TRBJ2-3
clone_size: .
d_call: TRBD1

cdr3_aa: CATSREREREETQYF
cdr3_nt: TGTGCCACCAGCAGAGAGCGGGAGAGGGAGGAGACCCAGTACTTC
cdr3_length: 15
v_call: TRBV15
j_call: TRBJ2-5
clone_size: .
d_call: TRBD2

cdr3_aa: CASSPPRTGRYNSPLHF
cdr3_nt: TGTGCCAGCTCACCACCGAGGACAGGGCGTTATAATTCACCCCTCCACTTT
cdr3_length: 17
v_call: TRBV18
j_call: TRBJ1-6
clone_size: .
d_call: TRBD1

cdr3_aa: CASKGRQGLYEQYF
cdr3_nt: TGTGCCAGCAAGGGGCGCCAGGGACTTTACGAGCAGTACTTC
cdr3_length: 14
v_call: TRBV25-1
j_call: TRBJ2-7
clone_size: many
d_call: .

cdr3_aa: CASSLLAGTNTGELFF
cdr3_nt: TGCGCCAGCAGCTTACTAGCGGGAACGAACACCGGGGAGCTGTTTTTT
cdr3_length: 16
v_call: TRBV5-1
j_call: TRBJ2-2
clone_size: few
d_call: TRBD2

cdr3_aa: CASSLDTSRDEQFF
cdr3_nt: TGTGCCAGCAGCTTAGATACTAGTCGGGATGAGCAGTTCTTC
cdr3_length: 14
v_call: TRBV7-9
j_call: TRBJ2-1
clone_size: few
d_call: .

cdr3_aa: CASSQERRASTDTQYF
cdr3_nt: TGCGCCAGCAGCCAAGAAAGGAGAGCCAGCACAGATACGCAGTATTTT
cdr3_length: 16
v_call: TRBV4-1
j_call: TRBJ2-3
clone_size: .
d_call: .

cdr3_aa: CSASWQGGFIQYF
cdr3_nt: TGCAGTGCTAGTTGGCAGGGGGGTTTCATTCAGTACTTC
cdr3_length: 13
v_call: TRBV20-1
j_call: TRBJ2-4
clone_size: .
d_call: .

cdr3_aa: CVSSYRDRLDTQYF
cdr3_nt: TGTGTCAGCAGCTACCGGGACAGGCTGGATACGCAGTATTTT
cdr3_length: 14
v_call: TRBV7-2
j_call: TRBJ2-3
clone_size: .
d_call: TRBD1

cdr3_aa: CARSQVGSGNIQYF
cdr3_nt: TGTGCCCGCAGCCAAGTAGGTTCGGGGAACATTCAGTACTTC
cdr3_length: 14
v_call: TRBV3-1
j_call: TRBJ2-4
clone_size: .
d_call: .

cdr3_aa: CSALTGPPSQPQHF
cdr3_nt: TGCAGTGCTCTGACGGGACCGCCAAGTCAGCCCCAGCATTTT
cdr3_length: 14
v_call: TRBV20-1
j_call: TRBJ1-5
clone_size: .
d_call: .

cdr3_aa: CASSSWTSGGAREQFF
cdr3_nt: TGTGCCAGCAGCTCCTGGACTAGCGGGGGGGCGAGGGAGCAGTTCTTC
cdr3_length: 16
v_call: TRBV11-2
j_call: TRBJ2-1
clone_size: once
d_call: TRBD2

cdr3_aa: CATSPETGLYGYTF
cdr3_nt: TGTGCCACCTCCCCCGAGACAGGGTTATATGGCTACACCTTC
cdr3_length: 14
v_call: TRBV28
j_call: TRBJ1-2
clone_size: few
d_call: TRBD1

cdr3_aa: CASSVKAGALDNEQFF
cdr3_nt: TGTGCCAGCAGCGTAAAGGCGGGAGCGCTTGACAATGAGCAGTTCTTC
cdr3_length: 16
v_call: TRBV9
j_call: TRBJ2-1
clone_size: few
d_call: TRBD2

cdr3_aa: CASSFAEGDTQYF
cdr3_nt: TGTGCCAGCAGCTTTGCCGAGGGAGATACGCAGTATTTT
cdr3_length: 13
v_call: TRBV11-1
j_call: TRBJ2-3
clone_size: .
d_call: .

cdr3_aa: CAVTGTSGRTYNEQFF
cdr3_nt: TGTGCCGTCACCGGGACTAGCGGGCGAACCTACAATGAGCAGTTCTTC
cdr3_length: 16
v_call: TRBV11-2
j_call: TRBJ2-1
clone_size: few
d_call: TRBD2

cdr3_aa: CSVEDRASTDTQYF
cdr3_nt: TGCAGCGTTGAAGACCGGGCTAGTACTGATACGCAGTATTTT
cdr3_length: 14
v_call: TRBV29-1
j_call: TRBJ2-3
clone_size: .
d_call: .

cdr3_aa: CASSLRIQAHEQFF
cdr3_nt: TGTGCCAGCAGCTTACGGATCCAGGCCCATGAGCAGTTCTTC
cdr3_length: 14
v_call: TRBV7-6
j_call: TRBJ2-1
clone_size: .
d_call: .

cdr3_aa: CASSLRGGRSFYSKQPQHF
cdr3_nt: TGTGCCAGCAGCTTGAGAGGGGGCCGATCCTTTTATAGCAAACAGCCCCAGCATTTT
cdr3_length: 19
v_call: TRBV5-6
j_call: TRBJ1-5
clone_size: .
d_call: TRBD1